This record looks at one TCR beta chain sequence and its context. Authors' processing steps: Estimation of nucleated cell counts was performed using reference gene primer amplification. Some clones are missing from TCRdb's copy, which holds only in-frame ones; the method was immunoSEQ multiplex PCR. From that table come the V and J calls and clone size; the DNA was used to work out D and trimming. Seen here are some 450,000 clones, 70% to 90% observed once, and the top ten hold roughly 12%. These data belong to a study of blood T cell repertoires in COVID-19. Study as a whole: Some COVID-19 samples were acute and others convalescent; all came from the United States, Italy and Spain. PBMCs, B-cell-depleted T cells, or T cells provided the cDNA or gDNA that made up the material.

CDR1 and CDR2 (germline): LNHDA, SQIVND (reference sequence). This CDR3 comprises 13 residues. Trimming shortened V by 1 base and J by 11 bases, and 14 bases separated the two germline ends. Seattle researchers signed up patients amid active infection and tracked them longitudinally. V and J are TRBV19 and TRBJ1-1, with no clear D. The origin of this receptor is a woman aged 50 to 65 with COVID-19, enrolled during active disease. The sequencing input was peripheral blood. CDR3 region: CASSIGELGWAFF. DNA of the CDR3: TGTGCCAGTAGTATAGGGGAGCTCGGCTGGGCTTTCTTT.